The clone carrying this TCR beta chain has a handful of counts. Gene names are mouse gene names. The read stops 4 residues short of the end of the CDR3; the missing end is completed from the germline J gene. Other DNA sequences in the sample encode the same CDR3. CD4, CD8alpha, NKG2D, NKG2ACE and other markers guided sorting of pooled cutaneous lymph node cells. This sample is part of a study of CD8+ T cells in alopecia areata. cDNA serving as the sequencing template came from extracted, reverse transcribed RNA. Some clones are missing from TCRdb's copy, which holds only in-frame ones; the method was immunoSEQ multiplex PCR. In total the sample includes roughly 260,000 clones, none of them seen once. This CDR3 has 14 residues. V was shortened by 4 bases and J by 0 bases, with 8 bases between the two germline ends. The germline CDR1 and CDR2 sequences are LGHNA and YNLKQL (reference sequence).

Sample: CD4+ T cells sorted from a lymph node. The chain recombines TRBV5 with TRBJ2-5; the D gene is possibly TRBD1 (6 bases). The sequence came from a C3H/HeJ mouse with alopecia areata. The strain is characterized by the MHC haplotype H2-k. The CDR3 bases that were read are TGTGCCAGCAGCCCCCAGGGGAACCAAGAC. The encoded protein is CASSPQGNQD. The whole CDR3 protein reads CASSPQGNQDTQYF.